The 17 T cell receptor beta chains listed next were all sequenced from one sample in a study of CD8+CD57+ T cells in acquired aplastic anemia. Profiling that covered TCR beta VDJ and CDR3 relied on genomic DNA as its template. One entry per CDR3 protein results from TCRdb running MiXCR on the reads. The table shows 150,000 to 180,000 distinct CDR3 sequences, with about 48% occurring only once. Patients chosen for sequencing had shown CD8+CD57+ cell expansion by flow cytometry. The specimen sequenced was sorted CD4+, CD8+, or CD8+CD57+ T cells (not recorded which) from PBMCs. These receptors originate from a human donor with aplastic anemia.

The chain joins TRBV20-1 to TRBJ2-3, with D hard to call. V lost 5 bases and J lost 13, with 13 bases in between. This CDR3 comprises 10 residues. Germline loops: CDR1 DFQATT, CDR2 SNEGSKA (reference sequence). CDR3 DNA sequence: TGCAGTGCTTCGCGCATCCGGGAGTATTTT. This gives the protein CSASRIREYF.

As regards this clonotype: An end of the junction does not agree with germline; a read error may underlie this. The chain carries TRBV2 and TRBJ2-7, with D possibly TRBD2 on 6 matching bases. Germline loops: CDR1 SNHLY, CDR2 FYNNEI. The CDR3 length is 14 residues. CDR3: CASRTSSSSGERYF. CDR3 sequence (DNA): TGTGCCAGCAGGACTAGTTCGTCGTCCGGCGAGCGGTACTTC.

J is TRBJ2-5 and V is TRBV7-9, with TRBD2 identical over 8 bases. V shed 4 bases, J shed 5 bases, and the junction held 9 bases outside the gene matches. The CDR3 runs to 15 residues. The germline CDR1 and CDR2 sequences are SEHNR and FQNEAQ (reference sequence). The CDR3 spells CASSYSGGPMETQYF. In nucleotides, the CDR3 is TGTGCCAGCAGCTATTCGGGGGGGCCGATGGAGACCCAGTACTTC.

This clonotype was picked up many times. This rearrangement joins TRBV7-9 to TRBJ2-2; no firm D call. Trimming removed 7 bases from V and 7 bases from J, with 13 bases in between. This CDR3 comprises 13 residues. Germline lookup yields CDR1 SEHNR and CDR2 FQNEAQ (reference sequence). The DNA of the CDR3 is TGTGCCAGCAACTTGCCCGCCGTCGGGGAGCTGTTTTTT. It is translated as CASNLPAVGELFF.

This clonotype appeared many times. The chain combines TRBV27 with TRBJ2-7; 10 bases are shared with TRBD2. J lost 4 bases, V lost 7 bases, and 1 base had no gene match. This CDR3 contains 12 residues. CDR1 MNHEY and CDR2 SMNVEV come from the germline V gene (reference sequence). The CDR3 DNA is TGTGCCAGCACTAGCGGGGGATACGAGCAGTACTTC. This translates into CASTSGGYEQYF.

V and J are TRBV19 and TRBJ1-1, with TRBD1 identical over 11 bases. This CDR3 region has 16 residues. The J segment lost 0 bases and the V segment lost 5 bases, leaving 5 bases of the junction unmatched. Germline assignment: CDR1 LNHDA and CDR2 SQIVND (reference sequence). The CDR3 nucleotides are TGTGCCAGTAGTCCGGGACAGGGGGGCATGAACACTGAAGCTTTCTTT. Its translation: CASSPGQGGMNTEAFF.

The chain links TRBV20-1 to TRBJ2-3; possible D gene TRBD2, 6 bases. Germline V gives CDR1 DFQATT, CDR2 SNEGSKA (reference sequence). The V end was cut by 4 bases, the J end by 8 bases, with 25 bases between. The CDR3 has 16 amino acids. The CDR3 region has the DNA TGCAGTGCTATATTTCACGACCTCAGGACTATGTTTACGCAGTATTTT. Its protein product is CSAIFHDLRTMFTQYF.

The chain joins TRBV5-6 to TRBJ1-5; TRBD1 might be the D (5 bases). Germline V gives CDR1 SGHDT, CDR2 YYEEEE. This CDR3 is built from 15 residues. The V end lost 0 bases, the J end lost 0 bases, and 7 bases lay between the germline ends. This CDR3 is CASSLGQYSNQPQHF. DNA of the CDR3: TGTGCCAGCAGCTTGGGACAGTATAGCAATCAGCCCCAGCATTTT.

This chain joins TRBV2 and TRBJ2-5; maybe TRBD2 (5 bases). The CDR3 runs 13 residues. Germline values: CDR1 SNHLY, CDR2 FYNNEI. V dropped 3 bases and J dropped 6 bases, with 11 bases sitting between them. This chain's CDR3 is CASSDTSLQTQYF. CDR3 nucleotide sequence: TGTGCCAGCAGTGACACTAGTTTACAGACCCAGTACTTC.

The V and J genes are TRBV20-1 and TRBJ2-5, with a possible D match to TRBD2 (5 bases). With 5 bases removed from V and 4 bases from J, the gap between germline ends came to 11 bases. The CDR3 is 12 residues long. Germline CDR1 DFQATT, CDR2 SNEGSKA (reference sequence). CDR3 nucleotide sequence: TGCAGTGCTTGGACTGGACGAGAGACCCAGTACTTC. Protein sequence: CSAWTGRETQYF.

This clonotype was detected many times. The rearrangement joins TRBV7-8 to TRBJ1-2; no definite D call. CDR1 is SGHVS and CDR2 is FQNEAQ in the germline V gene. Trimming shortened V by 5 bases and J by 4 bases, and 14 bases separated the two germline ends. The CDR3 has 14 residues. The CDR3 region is CASSQTPAGYGYTF. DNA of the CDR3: TGTGCCAGCAGCCAGACACCGGCGGGCTATGGCTACACCTTC.

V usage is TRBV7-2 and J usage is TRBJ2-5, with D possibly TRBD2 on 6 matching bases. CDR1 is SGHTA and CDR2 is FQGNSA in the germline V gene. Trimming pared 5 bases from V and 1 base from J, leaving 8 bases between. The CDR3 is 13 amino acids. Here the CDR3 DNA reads TGTGCCAGCAGCGTGGGACTCCAAGAGACCCAGTACTTC. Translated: CASSVGLQETQYF.

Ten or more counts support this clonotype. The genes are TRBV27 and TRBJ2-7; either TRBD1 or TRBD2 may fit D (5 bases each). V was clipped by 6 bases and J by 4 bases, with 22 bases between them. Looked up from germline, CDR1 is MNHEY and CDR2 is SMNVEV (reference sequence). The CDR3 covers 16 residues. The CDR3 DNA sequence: TGTGCCAGCAGCCCCGTGCAGGTCCACGAGGGGTACGAGCAGTACTTC. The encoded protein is CASSPVQVHEGYEQYF.

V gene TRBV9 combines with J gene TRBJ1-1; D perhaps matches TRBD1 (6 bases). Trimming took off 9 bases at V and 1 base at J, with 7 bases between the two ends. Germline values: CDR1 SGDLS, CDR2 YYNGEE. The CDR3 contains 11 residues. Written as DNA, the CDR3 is TGTGCCAAGGGGGGGAACACTGAAGCTTTCTTT. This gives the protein CAKGGNTEAFF.

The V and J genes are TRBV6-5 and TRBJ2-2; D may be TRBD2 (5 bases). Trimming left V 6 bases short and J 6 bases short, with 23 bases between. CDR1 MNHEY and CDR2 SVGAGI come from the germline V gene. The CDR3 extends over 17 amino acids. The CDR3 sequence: CASRYEGRRSKSGELFF. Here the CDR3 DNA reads TGTGCCAGCAGGTACGAGGGTCGGCGGAGTAAATCCGGGGAGCTGTTTTTT.

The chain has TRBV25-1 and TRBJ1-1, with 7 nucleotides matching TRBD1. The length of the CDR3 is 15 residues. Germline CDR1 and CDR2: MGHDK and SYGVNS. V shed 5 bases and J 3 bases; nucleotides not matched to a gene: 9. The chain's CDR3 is CASSPYRGFDTEAFF. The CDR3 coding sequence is TGTGCCAGCAGTCCTTACAGGGGATTCGACACTGAAGCTTTCTTT.

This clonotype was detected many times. CDR3 nucleotide sequence: TGTGCCAGCAGCCAGAAGGGGGCCCAAAACAATGAGCAGTTCTTC. Protein sequence: CASSQKGAQNNEQFF. The chain carries TRBV11-1 and TRBJ2-1, with 7 bases aligning to TRBD1. Germline CDR1 reads SGHAT; CDR2 reads FQDESV (reference sequence). V lost 5 bases, J lost 5 bases, and 9 bases stayed unmatched. The CDR3 extends over 15 amino acids.